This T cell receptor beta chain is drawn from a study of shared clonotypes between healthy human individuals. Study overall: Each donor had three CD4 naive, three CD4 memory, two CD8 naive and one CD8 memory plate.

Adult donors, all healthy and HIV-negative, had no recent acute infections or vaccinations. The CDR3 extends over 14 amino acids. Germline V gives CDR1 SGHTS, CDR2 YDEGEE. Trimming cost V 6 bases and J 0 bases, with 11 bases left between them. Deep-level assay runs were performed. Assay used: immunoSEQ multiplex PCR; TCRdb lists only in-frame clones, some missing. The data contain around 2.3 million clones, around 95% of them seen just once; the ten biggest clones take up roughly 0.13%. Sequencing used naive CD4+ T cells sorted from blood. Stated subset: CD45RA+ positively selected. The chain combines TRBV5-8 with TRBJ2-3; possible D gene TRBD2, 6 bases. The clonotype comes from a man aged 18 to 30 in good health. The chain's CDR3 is CASTSGDSTDTQYF. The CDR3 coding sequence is TGTGCCAGCACCTCGGGGGATAGCACAGATACGCAGTATTTT.